The 27 T cell receptor beta chains below come from one sample, sequenced in a study of OX40 agonist ivuxolimab in advanced cancers. Some clones are missing from TCRdb's copy, which holds only in-frame ones; the method was immunoSEQ multiplex PCR. Of about 32,000 clones in the sample, 75% to 95% were seen once. The sequencing used CD4+ or CD8+ T cells sorted from blood, collected in a trial of the OX40 agonist ivuxolimab. The receptors come from an adult with an advanced solid tumor such as melanoma, head and neck, liver or kidney cancer.

The CDR3: CATREQGLYGYTF. For the CDR3, the DNA is TGTGCCACCAGAGAACAGGGACTTTATGGCTACACCTTC. The chain has TRBV15 and TRBJ1-2; D possibly corresponds to TRBD1 (6 bases). Germline CDR1 is LNHNV and CDR2 is YYDKDF (reference sequence). The CDR3 runs 13 residues. V was pared by 6 bases and J by 5 bases, with 13 bases between.

The V gene is TRBV28, the J gene TRBJ2-7, with D possibly being TRBD1 (5 bases). This CDR3 spans 17 amino acids. The germline V gene has CDR1 MDHEN and CDR2 SYDVKM. The germline V and J ends were trimmed by 5 bases and 5 bases, with 25 bases remaining between them. The CDR3 nucleotides are TGTGCCAGCAGTCTCAGGGAAAGGGTTTTTAGTCGCGACGAGCAGTACTTC. This encodes CASSLRERVFSRDEQYF.

The V call is TRBV14, the J call TRBJ2-7; tentatively, D is TRBD2 (6 bases). This CDR3 has 13 residues. Germline V gene data show CDR1 as SGHDN and CDR2 as FVKESK. V was cut by 4 bases and J by 4 bases, with 11 bases left in between. The CDR3 coding sequence is TGTGCCAGCAGCCTCTGGGACTCTTACGAGCAGTACTTC. Its protein product is CASSLWDSYEQYF.

The genes are TRBV5-1 and TRBJ1-6; 7 bases map to TRBD1. There are 18 residues in the CDR3. Germline loops: CDR1 SGHRS, CDR2 YFSETQ. V lost 0 bases, J lost 10 bases, and 16 bases stayed unmatched. The CDR3 loop reads CASSLARLDRAGISPLHF. The CDR3 coding sequence is TGCGCCAGCAGCTTGGCCAGGCTCGACAGGGCAGGTATCTCACCCCTCCACTTT.

The chain uses TRBV5-1 and TRBJ2-1; unclear D gene. CDR3 size: 15 residues. V gave up 1 base and J gave up 3 bases, with 11 bases separating them. Germline CDR1 SGHRS, CDR2 YFSETQ. The CDR3 DNA follows: TGCGCCAGCAGCTTGATTGGCGGAGACTACAATGAGCAGTTCTTC. Its protein is CASSLIGGDYNEQFF. The whole variable domain, filled in from reference TRBV5-1 and TRBJ2-1, reads KAGVTQTPRYLIKTRGQQVTLSCSPISGHRSVSWYQQTPGQGLQFLFEYFSETQRNKGNFPGRFSGRQFSNSRSEMNVSTLELGDSALYLCASSLIGGDYNEQFFGPGTRLTVL.

The rearrangement joins TRBV10-3 to TRBJ2-7, with D maybe TRBD2 (5 bases). This CDR3 is built from 12 residues. Germline V gene data show CDR1 as ENHRY and CDR2 as SYGVKD. V lost 2 bases, J lost 6 bases, and 8 bases lay in between. DNA for the CDR3: TGTGCCATCAGTGAGGGGAGTCCCGAGCAGTACGTC. Translating it yields CAISEGSPEQYV.

The rearrangement links TRBV27 to TRBJ2-3; TRBD1 matches at 8 bases. V dropped 5 bases and J dropped 0; count of bases not matched to a gene: 16. The CDR3 contains 19 residues. CDR1 and CDR2 from the germline V gene are MNHEY and SMNVEV (reference sequence). The CDR3 is CASSLLNSDRGISTDTQYF. In DNA form, the CDR3 reads TGTGCCAGCAGTCTCCTAAATTCCGACAGGGGAATAAGCACAGATACGCAGTATTTT.

The chain combines TRBV6-1 with TRBJ2-7; 7 bases line up with TRBD1. Germline CDR1 and CDR2: MNHNS and SASEGT. With V trimmed by 3 bases and J by 3 bases, 8 bases remained unmatched. The CDR3 contains 15 residues. The CDR3, as DNA: TGTGCCAGCAGTGAGACCGGGACAGCAGTCTACGAGCAGTACTTC. This encodes CASSETGTAVYEQYF.

The chain is built from TRBV27 and TRBJ2-7; 12 positions agree with TRBD1. Germline V gives CDR1 MNHEY, CDR2 SMNVEV (reference sequence). CDR3 length: 15 amino acids. V gave up 2 bases and J gave up 6 bases; unmatched junction bases: 5. The DNA for the CDR3 is TGTGCCAGCAGTTTAGGGACAGGGGGCCGCAGCGAGCAGTACGTC. Protein sequence: CASSLGTGGRSEQYV.

The V call is TRBV15, the J call TRBJ1-5; the D gene is possibly TRBD1 (6 bases). The CDR3 has 15 amino acids. Germline-derived CDR1 and CDR2 are LNHNV and YYDKDF (reference sequence). The germline V and J ends were trimmed by 5 bases and 4 bases, with 15 bases remaining between them. The CDR3 loop is CATSAGRDKNQPQHF. The CDR3 DNA is TGTGCCACCAGCGCTGGGCGGGACAAGAATCAGCCCCAGCATTTT.

In its sample, this clone was seen once. This chain uses TRBV7-3 with TRBJ2-3; 11 bases fit TRBD2. CDR1 and CDR2 from the germline V gene are SGHTA and FQGTGA. The CDR3 loop spans 15 amino acids. V lost 5 bases to trimming and J lost 0 bases; unmatched junction nucleotides: 1. The CDR3 is CASSLAGGSTDTQYF. In DNA, the CDR3 is TGTGCCAGCAGCCTAGCGGGGGGTAGCACAGATACGCAGTATTTT.

The CDR3: CASSSGSSYEQYF. CDR3 nucleotides: TGTGCCAGCAGCTCAGGTAGCTCCTACGAGCAGTACTTC. The J gene is TRBJ2-7, the V gene TRBV7-9; no reliable D call. This CDR3 spans 13 amino acids. V was pared by 4 bases and J by 0 bases, with 7 bases between. Germline-derived CDR1 and CDR2 are SEHNR and FQNEAQ (reference sequence).

The chain uses TRBV7-9 and TRBJ1-2; D call uncertain. The CDR3 is 13 amino acids. The germline V and J ends were trimmed by 8 bases and 4 bases, with 14 bases remaining between them. CDR1 is SEHNR and CDR2 is FQNEAQ in the germline V gene (reference sequence). The CDR3 DNA is TGTGCCAGCGGGCCGTCCCTTAGCTATGGCTACACCTTC. Translation gives CASGPSLSYGYTF.

The CDR3 reads CASSPSQGAINYGYTF. CDR3 coding DNA: TGTGCCAGCAGCCCTTCCCAGGGCGCGATTAACTATGGCTACACCTTC. V and J are TRBV27 and TRBJ1-2; D perhaps matches TRBD1 (5 bases). The ends were cut back, 6 bases at V and 1 base at J, with 18 bases in the middle. The CDR3 spans 16 residues. In germline, CDR1 is MNHEY, CDR2 SMNVEV (reference sequence).

The chain recombines TRBV5-4 with TRBJ2-7, with D possibly matching TRBD1 (5 bases). V lost 1 base, J lost 0 bases, and 8 bases lay in between. Germline values: CDR1 SGHNT, CDR2 YYREEE (reference sequence). The CDR3 is made up of 14 amino acids. The chain's CDR3 is CASSLSQGSYEQYF. The CDR3 region has the DNA TGTGCCAGCAGCTTGTCCCAGGGCTCCTACGAGCAGTACTTC.

The chain has TRBV25-1 and TRBJ2-5; TRBD2 matches at 8 bases. This CDR3 region has 13 residues. V shed 5 bases and J 5 bases; nucleotides not matched to a gene: 4. The germline V gene has CDR1 MGHDK and CDR2 SYGVNS. CDR3 nucleotides: TGTGCCAGCAGTAGCGGGAGTGGGGAGACCCAGTACTTC. Translating it yields CASSSGSGETQYF.

This rearrangement joins TRBV5-4 to TRBJ2-2; a possible D gene is TRBD2 (6 bases). V lost 4 bases, J lost 2 bases, and 9 bases lay in between. Germline assignment: CDR1 SGHNT and CDR2 YYREEE (reference sequence). The CDR3 extends over 14 amino acids. The CDR3 region is CASSMGLNTGELFF. The DNA of the CDR3 is TGTGCCAGCAGCATGGGACTTAACACCGGGGAGCTGTTTTTT.

This chain joins TRBV27 and TRBJ2-2; D is undetermined. The germline V and J ends were trimmed by 7 bases and 3 bases, with 15 bases remaining between them. CDR1 and CDR2 (germline): MNHEY, SMNVEV (reference sequence). The CDR3 runs 15 residues. The CDR3 reads CASNPLGPYTGELFF. In DNA form, the CDR3 reads TGTGCCAGCAATCCTCTTGGGCCTTACACCGGGGAGCTGTTTTTT.

The chain links TRBV5-1 to TRBJ1-1, with D unclear. Germline assignment: CDR1 SGHRS and CDR2 YFSETQ. The CDR3 contains 11 residues. Trimming removed 5 bases at V and 0 bases at J, with 2 bases between. This CDR3 reads CASRLNTEAFF. The DNA for the CDR3 is TGCGCCAGCAGGTTGAACACTGAAGCTTTCTTT.

The rearrangement joins TRBV6-1 to TRBJ2-7; TRBD2 is a possible D gene (5 bases). Trimming pared 4 bases from V and 4 bases from J, leaving 14 bases between. The CDR3 spans 14 residues. Germline V gives CDR1 MNHNS, CDR2 SASEGT. The CDR3 loop reads CASSGEDWRYEQYF. CDR3 in DNA: TGTGCCAGCAGTGGGGAAGATTGGAGGTACGAGCAGTACTTC.

The chain couples TRBV5-6 to TRBJ2-1; D is undetermined. Germline V CDR1 and CDR2: SGHDT, YYEEEE. This CDR3 has 13 amino acids. The V end was cut by 5 bases, the J end by 3 bases, with 9 bases between. The CDR3 region has the DNA TGTGCCAGCAGATCGTCCAACTACAATGAGCAGTTCTTC. Residues: CASRSSNYNEQFF.

V usage is TRBV7-8 and J usage is TRBJ2-1, with D uncertain. The length of the CDR3 is 12 residues. CDR1 is SGHVS, CDR2 FQNEAQ, per germline. Trimming removed 2 bases from V and 9 bases from J, with 8 bases in between. The CDR3 spells CASSLLVGEQFF. DNA for the CDR3: TGTGCCAGCAGCTTATTAGTGGGTGAGCAGTTCTTC.

The genes are TRBV27 and TRBJ2-3; D is possibly TRBD1 or TRBD2 (5 bases each). Deletions cut 5 bases from V and 5 bases from J, with 20 bases between. Germline loops: CDR1 MNHEY, CDR2 SMNVEV (reference sequence). This CDR3 comprises 16 residues. CDR3 in amino acids: CASSPLGASTVDTQYF. Here the CDR3 DNA reads TGTGCCAGCAGTCCGCTCGGGGCTAGCACTGTAGATACGCAGTATTTT.

The V gene is TRBV28, the J gene TRBJ2-2; D not certain. Per the germline V gene, CDR1 is MDHEN and CDR2 is SYDVKM. This CDR3 region has 12 residues. The V and J ends lost 9 bases and 7 bases respectively, with 12 bases between them. The CDR3 DNA follows: TGTGCCAGTAATCCTGCTGGCGGGGAGCTGTTTTTT. Translation: CASNPAGGELFF.

This chain uses TRBV4-1 with TRBJ2-1; 13 bases line up with TRBD2. The CDR3 extends over 18 amino acids. J lost 7 bases, V lost 3 bases, and 12 bases had no gene match. The V gene's germline CDR1 is MGHRA and CDR2 YSYEKL. In DNA, the CDR3 is TGCGCCAGCAGCCAGCACGGGACTAGCGGGAACGTAGTGAATGAGCAGTTCTTC. Amino acid sequence: CASSQHGTSGNVVNEQFF.

The V call is TRBV7-9, the J call TRBJ2-1; 9 bases map to TRBD2. This CDR3 comprises 15 residues. The germline CDR1 and CDR2 sequences are SEHNR and FQNEAQ (reference sequence). With V trimmed by 3 bases and J by 10 bases, 10 bases remained unmatched. CDR3 sequence (DNA): TGTGCCAGCAGCTTGCCCCCGGGACTAGCACAAGAGCAGTTCTTC. This encodes CASSLPPGLAQEQFF. Drawing the rest from reference TRBV7-9 and TRBJ2-1, the complete variable domain is DTGVSQNPRHKITKRGQNVTFRCDPISEHNRLYWYRQTLGQGPEFLTYFQNEAQLEKSRLLSDRFSAERPKGSFSTLEIQRTEQGDSAMYLCASSLPPGLAQEQFFGPGTRLTVL.

This clone was observed a handful of times. Other DNA sequences from this sample encode an identical CDR3 as well. This rearrangement joins TRBV28 to TRBJ2-1, with 7 bases that match TRBD1. The CDR3 has 15 amino acids. CDR1 MDHEN and CDR2 SYDVKM come from the germline V gene. V was clipped by 7 bases and J by 2 bases; unmatched bases: 8. CDR3 sequence reads: CASTDGQATYNEQFF. CDR3 sequence (DNA): TGTGCCAGCACCGATGGACAGGCAACCTACAATGAGCAGTTCTTC.